The sequence of this TCR beta chain was determined in a study of T cells after yellow fever vaccination (dated by TCRdb to about 2019). Concerning the study at large: Libraries from fractions with low cell numbers were prepared with the SMART-Seq v4 Ultra Low Input RNA kit. Two healthy male donors, one aged 18 to 30 and one aged 30 to 40 years, were included in the cohort. Bulk PBMC replicates and cell subsets were isolated from blood drawn at multiple timepoints before and after both primary and secondary immunization. To track T-cell clones before and after primary and booster YFV17D yellow fever vaccination, bulk TCR alpha and beta repertoires were sequenced longitudinally. What the study reported, not specific to this receptor: Because abundant contaminating clonotypes from the bulk population could be contained in FACS-sorted repertoires, computational filtering was required. After the booster, most of the clones that had expanded following primary vaccination were detected again (about 95% of CD4 and 85% to 90% of CD8), which suggests that memory was broadly maintained. A small share of clonotypes occurred in both CD4 and CD8 compartments, likely arising from convergent recombination. The study included only a couple of donors, which limits how far the findings can be generalized. Compared with the primary T-cell response, the secondary T-cell response was weaker but faster, peaking on day 5 rather than day 15.

TCR cDNA was synthesized by 5'RACE template switching, which introduced a universal primer site and unique molecular identifiers. Priming of cDNA synthesis was performed from both the TCR alpha and TCR beta constant segments. Libraries were amplified in two PCR steps, with sample barcodes and sequencing adapters added in the second step. Sequencing of the libraries was done on either Illumina HiSeq 2500 (2x100 bp) or NovaSeq (2x150 bp). Under the source paper's analysis protocol: Demultiplexing of reads and collapsing into UMI consensus sequences were performed with MIGEC, and V(D)J alignment was carried out with MiXCR. Clonotypes responding to the vaccine were identified with edgeR on replicate PBMC samples, with the criteria of FDR below 0.01 and a log2 fold change above 5 up to day 15. Bulk clonotypes were assigned CD4 or CD8 identity according to which sequenced CD4 or CD8 repertoire held them at higher abundance. The public reads were run again by TCRdb, first through fastp at Q25 and then through MiXCR, and only productive beta chains were kept. Each CDR3 protein gets just one entry, which takes the most common genes and DNA from the rows behind it. The V and J calls and clone size come from TCRdb's table, not from the authors' own analysis. The sample includes hundreds of thousands of distinct CDR3 sequences, with roughly 12% observed a single time. The ten largest clones represent under 15% of the sample.

CDR1 SEHNR and CDR2 FQNEAQ were looked up in the germline V gene (reference sequence). The CDR3 covers 14 residues, taking in both the cysteine and the phenylalanine. Here the CDR3 DNA is all that survives: 42 bases in frame from base 1. V drops 5 bases and J drops 5 bases, leaving 15 bases in between. This specimen's treatment or condition label, per the study, means: live attenuated yellow fever vaccine strain. Two biological replicates of bulk PBMCs were collected at each blood-draw timepoint. A standard Ficoll-Paque protocol was used to isolate PBMCs from peripheral blood. TriZol was used to extract RNA from bulk PBMCs, from CD4 and CD8 fractions, and from dextramer-positive and dextramer-negative fractions. About this clonotype itself: The antigen it recognizes is unknown. Base qualities are not recorded, but no much larger clone differs from it by a single base.

This clonotype was obtained from a man in his thirties or forties who received the YFV17D yellow fever vaccine. The V and J genes are TRBV7-9 and TRBJ2-5; the D gene is perhaps TRBD2, on 5 matching bases. The sample consisted of PBMCs, taken on the day of the yellow fever booster vaccination. The sequence in DNA is TGTGCCAGCAGCCCACGAGCGGCTAGGGAGACCCAGTACTTC. It is translated as CASSPRAARETQYF.